This T cell receptor (beta chain) was identified during a study of neurological immune-mediated disorders. TCRdb reprocessed the 5' RACE reads with MiXCR, giving one entry per CDR3 protein. The sample records tens of thousands of distinct CDR3 sequences, 3% to 4% being singletons. CDR3 length: 12 amino acids. Germline V gene data show CDR1 as SGHRS and CDR2 as YFSETQ. V lost 4 bases and J lost 7; bases outside the gene matches: 4. There are many counts of this clonotype. The sequence came from a man between 35 and 55 years old with multiple sclerosis. The chain recombines TRBV5-1 with TRBJ1-2; 7 positions match TRBD1. Sample: PBMCs. CDR3: CASSADRAGYTF. CDR3 nucleotide sequence: TGCGCCAGCAGCGCAGACAGGGCTGGCTACACCTTC.